The 7 T cell receptor beta chains below all came from one sample that was sequenced in a study of blood T cell repertoires in COVID-19. Generated by immunoSEQ multiplex PCR, the TCRdb table keeps only in-frame clones and is missing some. The sample carries about 200,000 clones, roughly 80% recorded once. Sequencing was performed on peripheral blood. The receptors come from a woman of 80 years or more with acute or convalescent COVID-19.

This rearrangement joins TRBV7-2 to TRBJ1-2; D is possibly TRBD1 (5 bases). Germline V gene lookup returns CDR1 SGHTA and CDR2 FQGNSA. The V end lost 0 bases, the J end lost 3 bases, and 14 bases lay between the germline ends. There are 16 residues in the CDR3. CDR3 DNA: TGTGCCAGCAGCTTAGCCTCTAGGGGAGGAGACTATGGCTACACCTTC. Its translation is CASSLASRGGDYGYTF.

Regarding this clone: Other nucleotide sequences from this sample produce the same CDR3. The chain carries TRBV30 and TRBJ2-7; unclear D gene. Trimming left V 0 bases short and J 0 bases short, with 12 bases between. This CDR3 spans 15 amino acids. Germline V gene data show CDR1 as GTSNPN and CDR2 as SVGIG (reference sequence). CDR3 sequence reads: CAWSVRGGSSYEQYF. The CDR3 nucleotides are TGTGCCTGGAGTGTAAGAGGTGGAAGCTCCTACGAGCAGTACTTC.

This clone showed up just a few times. Other DNA sequences in this specimen translate into the identical CDR3. This chain uses TRBV5-1 with TRBJ2-1, with D tentatively TRBD2 (7 bases). Germline CDR1 and CDR2: SGHRS and YFSETQ. V was clipped by 5 bases and J by 6 bases, with 9 bases between them. The CDR3 spans 12 residues. The CDR3 spells CASRGGANEQFF. The CDR3 nucleotides read TGCGCCAGCAGGGGGGGGGCCAATGAGCAGTTCTTC.

The genes are TRBV5-1 and TRBJ2-7, with TRBD2 as a possible D gene (6 bases). V dropped 0 bases and J dropped 0 bases, with 10 bases sitting between them. The CDR3 runs to 15 residues. Germline values: CDR1 SGHRS, CDR2 YFSETQ. The CDR3 sequence: CASSLGSGNSYEQYF. The CDR3 DNA sequence: TGCGCCAGCAGCTTGGGTAGCGGTAACTCCTACGAGCAGTACTTC.

This sequence joins TRBV18 and TRBJ1-2, with TRBD1 as a possible D gene (5 bases). The germline V and J ends were trimmed by 3 bases and 7 bases, with 15 bases remaining between them. This CDR3 contains 14 residues. Germline V gives CDR1 KGHSH, CDR2 LQKENI. The chain's CDR3 is CASSPTIGGGGYTF. The CDR3 DNA reads as TGTGCCAGCTCACCGACAATCGGCGGGGGTGGCTACACCTTC.

CDR3 DNA: TGCGCCAGCAGCTCCCTAGACAGTCTCCAAGAGACCCAGTACTTC. It is translated as CASSSLDSLQETQYF. The J gene is TRBJ2-5, the V gene TRBV5-1; D might be TRBD1 (5 bases). This CDR3 is built from 15 residues. V was pared by 3 bases and J by 1 base, with 13 bases between. CDR1 is SGHRS, CDR2 YFSETQ, per germline.

This sequence joins TRBV28 and TRBJ2-3; D might be TRBD2 (5 bases). V was trimmed by 6 bases and J by 1 base, leaving 14 bases between them. The CDR3 covers 15 residues. Germline V gene lookup returns CDR1 MDHEN and CDR2 SYDVKM. CDR3 loop: CASRPGGWGTDTQYF. As DNA, the CDR3 is TGTGCCAGCAGACCCGGCGGGTGGGGCACAGATACGCAGTATTTT.